This entry lists 30 T cell receptor beta chains sequenced from one sample in a study of cytomegalovirus exposure and HLA in healthy donors. The study ran its PCR with 60 Vbeta and 13 Jbeta primers. Generated by immunoSEQ multiplex PCR, the TCRdb table keeps only in-frame clones and is missing some. The sample has about 60,000 clones, 65% to 80% seen once. The sequenced sample was PBMCs. Receptors originate from a female donor in good health and CMV-seronegative.

This clone was observed a single time. The chain joins TRBV7-9 to TRBJ2-7, with 7 bases identical to TRBD1. This CDR3 is built from 14 residues. V lost 5 bases, J lost 2 bases, and 6 bases stayed unmatched. Germline CDR1 is SEHNR and CDR2 is FQNEAQ (reference sequence). The CDR3 region has the DNA TGTGCCAGCAGCCCGACAGGGAAAACCTACGAGCAGTACGTC. It is translated as CASSPTGKTYEQYV.

The V gene is TRBV7-2, the J gene TRBJ2-3, with D uncertain. The ends were cut back, 1 base at V and 2 bases at J, with 10 bases in the middle. The CDR3 sequence is 15 residues long. CDR1 SGHTA and CDR2 FQGNSA come from the germline V gene. The CDR3 sequence is CASSLEGGHTDTQYF. CDR3 nucleotides: TGTGCCAGCAGCTTAGAAGGTGGGCACACAGATACGCAGTATTTT.

This clone turned up a few times. This chain joins TRBV4-3 and TRBJ2-7; 7 nucleotides match TRBD2. The CDR3 contains 15 residues. V trimming: 0 bases; J trimming: 0 bases; junction bases outside the gene matches: 2. The V gene's germline CDR1 is LGHNA and CDR2 YSLEER. In DNA form, the CDR3 reads TGCGCCAGCAGCCAAGAGCGGGAGCCCTCCTACGAGCAGTACTTC. Amino acids: CASSQEREPSYEQYF.

CDR3 amino acids: CASSQARLTRESKNYGYTF. The DNA for the CDR3 is TGTGCCAGCAGCCAAGCCCGACTTACCAGGGAATCAAAGAACTATGGCTACACCTTC. The chain joins TRBV4-2 to TRBJ1-2; D may be TRBD1 (5 bases). V was trimmed by 1 base and J by 2 bases, leaving 23 bases between them. The CDR3 runs to 19 residues. The V gene's germline CDR1 is LGHNA and CDR2 YNFKEQ.

The V gene is TRBV5-1, the J gene TRBJ2-7; 7 nucleotides agree with TRBD2. This CDR3 contains 12 residues. J was trimmed by 6 bases and V by 0 bases; bases with no gene match: 0. Per the germline V gene, CDR1 is SGHRS and CDR2 is YFSETQ. For the CDR3, the DNA is TGCGCCAGCAGCTTGGAGCGGGGCGAGCAGTACTTC. Its translation: CASSLERGEQYF. Using reference TRBV5-1 and TRBJ2-7 for the parts outside the CDR3, the full variable domain is KAGVTQTPRYLIKTRGQQVTLSCSPISGHRSVSWYQQTPGQGLQFLFEYFSETQRNKGNFPGRFSGRQFSNSRSEMNVSTLELGDSALYLCASSLERGEQYFGPGTRLTVT.

The chain combines TRBV2 with TRBJ1-1; no clear D. The ends were cut back, 6 bases at V and 5 bases at J, with 7 bases in the middle. There are 11 residues in the CDR3. Germline loops: CDR1 SNHLY, CDR2 FYNNEI. As DNA, the CDR3 is TGTGCCAGCAGGTCGGGGACTGAAGCTTTCTTT. This encodes CASRSGTEAFF.

This rearrangement joins TRBV4-2 to TRBJ2-5, with TRBD2 matching over 9 bases. The J call may be wrong; the DNA end is better matched by TRBJ2-7. In germline, CDR1 is LGHNA, CDR2 YNFKEQ. CDR3 length: 16 residues. The CDR3 is CASSQGARREGHEQYF. CDR3 nucleotides: TGTGCCAGCAGCCAAGGGGCGCGGCGGGAGGGCCACGAGCAGTACTTC.

As DNA, the CDR3 is TGCGCCAGCCGGGACAGGGAGACAGATACGCAGTATTTT. It translates to CASRDRETDTQYF. The chain employs TRBV5-1 and TRBJ2-3, with 9 bases lining up with TRBD1. Germline lookup yields CDR1 SGHRS and CDR2 YFSETQ. There are 13 residues in the CDR3. Trimming cost V 7 bases and J 3 bases; bases outside gene matches: 3. The complete variable domain, with remaining parts taken from reference TRBV5-1 and TRBJ2-3, reads KAGVTQTPRYLIKTRGQQVTLSCSPISGHRSVSWYQQTPGQGLQFLFEYFSETQRNKGNFPGRFSGRQFSNSRSEMNVSTLELGDSALYLCASRDRETDTQYFGPGTRLTVL.

This clone was detected once. The V call is TRBV29-1, the J call TRBJ2-1, with TRBD1 matching over 8 bases. Germline values: CDR1 SQVTM, CDR2 ANQGSEA. V was clipped by 4 bases and J by 8 bases; unmatched bases: 10. The CDR3 contains 14 residues. CDR3 loop: CSVVVRGLVDEQFF. CDR3 coding DNA: TGCAGCGTTGTAGTCAGGGGGCTTGTCGATGAGCAGTTCTTC.

V and J are TRBV28 and TRBJ1-2; perhaps TRBD1 as D (6 bases). CDR1 is MDHEN and CDR2 is SYDVKM in the germline V gene. This CDR3 has 15 residues. The germline V and J ends were trimmed by 4 bases and 4 bases, with 16 bases remaining between them. CDR3: CASSYGEGGGYGYTF. The CDR3 DNA sequence: TGTGCCAGCAGTTACGGAGAGGGAGGGGGCTATGGCTACACCTTC.

This clone was seen a handful of times. The chain employs TRBV30 and TRBJ1-1; D call uncertain. This CDR3 spans 15 amino acids. Trimming took 2 bases from V and 1 from J, leaving 14 bases between them. The germline CDR1 and CDR2 sequences are GTSNPN and SVGIG (reference sequence). CDR3 sequence reads: CAWSTPGMGNTEAFF. The CDR3 DNA reads as TGTGCCTGGAGTACCCCGGGGATGGGGAACACTGAAGCTTTCTTT. Based on the CDR3 plus reference TRBV30 and TRBJ1-1, the full variable domain is SQTIHQWPATLVQPVGSPLSLECTVEGTSNPNLYWYRQAAGRGLQLLFYSVGIGQISSEVPQNLSASRPQDRQFILSSKKLLLSDSGFYLCAWSTPGMGNTEAFFGQGTRLTVV.

This chain connects TRBV19 to TRBJ1-1; tentative D call: TRBD1 (6 bases). There are 15 residues in the CDR3. The ends were cut back, 8 bases at V and 0 bases at J, with 16 bases in the middle. From germline, CDR1 is LNHDA and CDR2 SQIVND (reference sequence). CDR3 amino acids: CASAPGGQMNTEAFF. The CDR3, as DNA: TGTGCCAGTGCCCCCGGGGGGCAGATGAACACTGAAGCTTTCTTT.

With respect to this clone: The junction differs from germline at one of its ends, possibly a read error. The chain links TRBV18 to TRBJ2-2; possible D gene TRBD2, 6 bases. CDR3 size: 14 residues. CDR1 and CDR2 (germline): KGHSH, LQKENI. This CDR3 is CASSLGGNNGELFF. As DNA, the CDR3 is TGTGCCAGCTCACTAGGAGGGAACAACGGGGAGCTGTTTTTT. Drawing the rest from reference TRBV18 and TRBJ2-2, the complete variable domain is NAGVMQNPRHLVRRRGQEARLRCSPMKGHSHVYWYRQLPEEGLKFMVYLQKENIIDESGMPKERFSAEFPKEGPSILRIQQVVRGDSAAYFCASSLGGNNGELFFGEGSRLTVL.

The chain employs TRBV2 and TRBJ2-1, with 10 bases identical to TRBD1. The CDR3 contains 13 residues. V lost 4 bases, J lost 8 bases, and 2 bases stayed unmatched. The V gene's germline CDR1 is SNHLY and CDR2 FYNNEI. The CDR3 here is CASSVGTGDEQFF. In DNA form, the CDR3 reads TGTGCCAGCAGTGTTGGGACAGGGGATGAGCAGTTCTTC.

This clone was counted once. CDR3 nucleotide sequence: TGTGCCAGCAGTACACAGGGGGCGAGCTATGGCTACACCTTC. It codes for CASSTQGASYGYTF. The gene calls are TRBV6-5 and TRBJ1-2; TRBD1 matches at 9 bases. This CDR3 has 14 residues. V lost 5 bases, J lost 4 bases, and 5 bases stayed unmatched. Germline V gene lookup returns CDR1 MNHEY and CDR2 SVGAGI.

This clone was seen more than once but under ten times. The chain employs TRBV19 and TRBJ2-5; TRBD2 aligns across 8 bases. The ends lost 7 bases at V and 5 bases at J; junction bases unmatched: 9. CDR3 size: 14 residues. CDR1 and CDR2 from the germline V gene are LNHDA and SQIVND (reference sequence). The CDR3 loop is CASKDSGVQETQYF. The CDR3 region has the DNA TGTGCCAGTAAGGATAGCGGGGTTCAGGAGACCCAGTACTTC.

This clone was seen only once. J is TRBJ1-1 and V is TRBV29-1; no reliable D call. Germline V gives CDR1 SQVTM, CDR2 ANQGSEA. V lost 6 bases to trimming and J lost 2 bases, with 10 bases between them. The CDR3 is 12 residues long. The DNA of the CDR3 is TGCAGCGTAAAAGGGAGTAACACTGAAGCTTTCTTT. This translates into CSVKGSNTEAFF.

As for this clone: Its ends do not fully match the called genes, so a read error is possible. CDR3 in amino acids: CASSQFSGSKDYVQYF. The CDR3 bases are TGTGCCAGCAGCCAGTTTTCCGGATCCAAGGACTACGTGCAGTACTTC. This chain connects TRBV4-2 to TRBJ2-7; a weak D match, TRBD2 (6 bases). CDR1 is LGHNA and CDR2 is YNFKEQ in the germline V gene. This CDR3 is built from 16 residues.

The chain has TRBV18 and TRBJ2-5, with D perhaps TRBD2 (7 bases). This CDR3 region has 14 residues. Germline V gene data show CDR1 as KGHSH and CDR2 as LQKENI. Trimming stripped 6 bases from V and 5 bases from J, with 16 bases between. CDR3 in DNA: TGTGCCAGCTCCCTTGGGGGGGCCTTGGAGACCCAGTACTTC. Translated, it gives CASSLGGALETQYF.

The V call is TRBV6-5, the J call TRBJ2-7, with 8 bases aligning to TRBD1. The CDR3 covers 14 residues. CDR1 and CDR2 from the germline V gene are MNHEY and SVGAGI. With 7 bases clipped from V and 4 bases from J, the junction kept 9 bases outside the gene matches. CDR3 in amino acids: CASTPGDRIYEQYF. In nucleotides, the CDR3 is TGTGCCAGCACCCCGGGGGACAGGATATACGAGCAGTACTTC.

The gene calls are TRBV4-2 and TRBJ2-5, with 10 nucleotides matching TRBD2. Trimming cost V 1 base and J 0 bases; bases outside gene matches: 14. Germline V lookup: CDR1 LGHNA, CDR2 YNFKEQ. CDR3 length: 20 amino acids. The CDR3, as DNA: TGTGCCAGCAGCCAAGTAAAAAGCGGGGGGGCAGTGGGGAACCAAGAGACCCAGTACTTC. Protein: CASSQVKSGGAVGNQETQYF.

Only a few counts were recorded for this clone. The chain recombines TRBV5-6 with TRBJ2-1; maybe TRBD1 (5 bases). V lost 3 bases, J lost 0 bases, and 13 bases lay in between. Germline CDR1 reads SGHDT; CDR2 reads YYEEEE. CDR3 length: 16 amino acids. CDR3 in amino acids: CASSYLGVNSYNEQFF. CDR3 in DNA: TGTGCCAGCAGCTACCTAGGGGTCAACTCCTACAATGAGCAGTTCTTC.

This chain joins TRBV13 and TRBJ2-5; D not certain. CDR1 and CDR2 from the germline V gene are PRHDT and FYEKMQ (reference sequence). V lost 5 bases, J lost 1 base, and 5 bases lay in between. The CDR3 is 12 residues long. The CDR3 nucleotides read TGTGCCAGCAGCCCCCGCCAAGAGACCCAGTACTTC. Its protein product is CASSPRQETQYF.

The rearrangement uses TRBV15 and TRBJ2-3, with 14 bases matching TRBD2. V shed 1 base, J shed 6 bases, and the junction held 9 bases outside the gene matches. Germline-derived CDR1 and CDR2 are LNHNV and YYDKDF (reference sequence). CDR3 length: 18 residues. Here the CDR3 DNA reads TGTGCCACCAGCAGAGGCGGACTAGCGGGAGGCCCGACGGATACGCAGTATTTT. Its translation: CATSRGGLAGGPTDTQYF.

CDR3 sequence: CASSFGLAGGPAYLFF. CDR3 nucleotide sequence: TGTGCCAGCAGTTTCGGACTAGCGGGAGGGCCAGCCTATCTGTTCTTC. The rearrangement links TRBV6-5 to TRBJ2-1, with TRBD2 identical over 15 bases. V shed 4 bases and J 15 bases; nucleotides not matched to a gene: 13. This CDR3 contains 16 residues. Per germline, CDR1 MNHEY and CDR2 SVGAGI.

V gene TRBV4-3 combines with J gene TRBJ2-6; TRBD2 is a possible D gene (6 bases). The CDR3 contains 16 residues. CDR1 LGHNA and CDR2 YSLEER come from the germline V gene. The germline V and J ends were trimmed by 0 bases and 4 bases, with 10 bases remaining between them. CDR3 sequence (DNA): TGCGCCAGCAGCCAAGACGCGGGATCAGGGGCCAACGTCCTGACTTTC. Residues: CASSQDAGSGANVLTF.

This chain joins TRBV6-6 and TRBJ1-2, with 7 bases identical to TRBD1. The V gene end was trimmed by 0 bases and the J gene end by 8 bases; junction bases not matched to a gene: 6. This CDR3 region has 14 residues. Germline V gene sequence: CDR1 MNHNY, CDR2 SVGAGI (reference sequence). CDR3 DNA: TGTGCCAGCAGTTACTCGACAGGGCTAGGAGGCTACACCTTC. Protein: CASSYSTGLGGYTF.

The rearrangement joins TRBV5-4 to TRBJ2-6, with D perhaps TRBD2 (6 bases). Germline CDR1 and CDR2: SGHNT and YYREEE (reference sequence). Trimming took 4 bases from V and 0 from J, leaving 14 bases between them. CDR3 length: 17 residues. CDR3 in amino acids: CASSVGLYSSGANVLTF. The CDR3 DNA is TGTGCCAGCAGCGTGGGACTGTATTCCTCTGGGGCCAACGTCCTGACTTTC.

The CDR3 loop is CASSYSIISGANVLTF. CDR3 coding DNA: TGTGCCAGCAGTTACTCTATAATCTCTGGGGCCAACGTCCTGACTTTC. The V call is TRBV6-6, the J call TRBJ2-6; D gene ambiguous. Germline-derived CDR1 and CDR2 are MNHNY and SVGAGI (reference sequence). The germline V and J ends were trimmed by 0 bases and 0 bases, with 6 bases remaining between them. The CDR3 consists of 16 residues.

V is TRBV7-6 and J is TRBJ1-1; TRBD1 matches 10 bases. The V gene's germline CDR1 is SGHVS and CDR2 FNYEAQ. This CDR3 has 15 residues. Trimming cost V 3 bases and J 2 bases; bases outside gene matches: 3. CDR3 nucleotide sequence: TGTGCCAGCAGCTTTGGGACAGGGGCAAACACTGAAGCTTTCTTT. Translated, it gives CASSFGTGANTEAFF.